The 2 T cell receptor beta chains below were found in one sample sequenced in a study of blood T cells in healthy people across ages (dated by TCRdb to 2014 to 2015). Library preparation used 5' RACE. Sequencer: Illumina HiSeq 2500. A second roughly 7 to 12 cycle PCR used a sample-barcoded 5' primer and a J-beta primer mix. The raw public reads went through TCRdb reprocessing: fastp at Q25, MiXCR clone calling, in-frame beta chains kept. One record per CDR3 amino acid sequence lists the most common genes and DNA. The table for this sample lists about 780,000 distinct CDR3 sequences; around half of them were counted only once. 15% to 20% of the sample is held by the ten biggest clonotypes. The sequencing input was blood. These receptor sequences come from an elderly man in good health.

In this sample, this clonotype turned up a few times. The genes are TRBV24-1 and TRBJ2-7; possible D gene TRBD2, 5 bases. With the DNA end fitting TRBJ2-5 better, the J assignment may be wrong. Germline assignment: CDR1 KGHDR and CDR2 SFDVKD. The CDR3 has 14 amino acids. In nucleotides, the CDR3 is TGTGCCACCAGTGAAATAGGCGGGCCGGAGACCCAGTACTTC. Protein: CATSEIGGPETQYF.

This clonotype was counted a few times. The CDR3 spells CASSLAGGTDEKLFF. The CDR3, as DNA: TGCGCCAGCAGCTTGGCAGGGGGCACCGATGAAAAACTGTTTTTT. J is TRBJ1-4 and V is TRBV5-1; 8 bases fit TRBD1. J lost 6 bases, V lost 0 bases, and 4 bases had no gene match. Germline V gene data show CDR1 as SGHRS and CDR2 as YFSETQ. This CDR3 is built from 15 residues.